Listed below are T cell receptor beta chains from one sample, sequenced in a study of T cell repertoires and HLA-DP antigens. The antigens of these receptors remain unknown. Libraries were prepared by immunoSEQ multiplex PCR; TCRdb keeps only in-frame clonotypes and omits some of them. The sample lists over 60,000 clones, about 80% occurring once. The sequencing input was CD4+ T cells from PBMCs. These receptors were collected from a man between 60 and 70 years old in good health and CMV-seronegative. The CDR3 runs from the conserved cysteine through the conserved F or W. Each record gives: V gene, J gene, CDR3 length, clone size, D gene, CDR3 DNA, CDR3 protein. D genes are given only for firm matches. Expanded clones get a size class; other rows say once, few or many, or leave the size out.

TRBV19	TRBJ2-5	14	.	.	TGTGCCAGTAGCAACGGCGGCAGCCAAGAGACCCAGTACTTC	CASSNGGSQETQYF
TRBV7-2	TRBJ2-1	17	few	TRBD2	TGTGCCAGCAGCCCAACCCCGCATGCGGGAGGGGCTGATGAGCAGTTCTTC	CASSPTPHAGGADEQFF
TRBV28	TRBJ2-1	10	once	.	TGTGCCAGCAGTTTGGATGAGCAGTTCTTC	CASSLDEQFF
TRBV5-5	TRBJ2-6	13	.	.	TGTGCCAGCAGCTGGCCCGGGGCCAACGTCCTGACTTTC	CASSWPGANVLTF
TRBV28	TRBJ1-2	12	once	.	TGTGCCAGCAACAAACAGAACTATGGCTACACCTTC	CASNKQNYGYTF
TRBV2	TRBJ1-5	14	.	.	TGTGCCAGCAGGTCGGCGGCCAGCAATCAGCCCCAGCATTTT	CASRSAASNQPQHF
TRBV7-9	TRBJ1-1	15	.	TRBD1	TGTGCCAGCAGCTTCCCCTCCGGGACAGGAACTGAAGCTTTCTTT	CASSFPSGTGTEAFF
TRBV28	TRBJ1-3	11	.	.	TGTGCCAGCAACCGGGAAGGCACCATATATTTT	CASNREGTIYF
TRBV18	TRBJ1-6	16	medium-sized	.	TGTGCCAGCTCACCACGGCTGGCAGAGGGGCATTCACCCCTCCACTTT	CASSPRLAEGHSPLHF
TRBV19	TRBJ2-2	16	.	TRBD1	TGTGCCAGTAGTATGGAGACAGGGGCGGGCACCGGGGAGCTGTTTTTT	CASSMETGAGTGELFF
TRBV19	TRBJ2-7	13	.	TRBD1	TGTGCCAGTTCCCCGGGACAGGGCATCGAGCAGTACTTC	CASSPGQGIEQYF
TRBV2	TRBJ2-5	15	once	TRBD2	TGTGCCAGCAGTGAAACTAGCGGGGACCAAGAGACCCAGTACTTC	CASSETSGDQETQYF
TRBV7-9	TRBJ2-3	12	few	.	TGTGCCAGCAGCTTAGTCAGGGATACGCAGTATTTT	CASSLVRDTQYF
TRBV10-2	TRBJ2-2	14	once	TRBD2	TGCGCCAGCAGGGTAGCGGGGAACACCGGGGAGCTGTTTTTT	CASRVAGNTGELFF
TRBV9	TRBJ1-2	14	.	.	TGTGCCAGCAGCGTAGCAATCACCAACTATGGCTACACCTTC	CASSVAITNYGYTF
TRBV6-5	TRBJ1-2	14	.	TRBD1	TGTGCCAGCAGGAGAACTGGACAGGGGGATGGCTACACCTTC	CASRRTGQGDGYTF
TRBV9	TRBJ2-5	15	.	TRBD1	TGTGCCAGCAGCGCTTCCGGGACAGGCCAAGAGACCCAGTACTTC	CASSASGTGQETQYF
TRBV2	TRBJ2-2	15	.	TRBD2	TGTGCCAGTCGAAGTGGGGGAGGGTACACCGGGGAGCTGTTTTTT	CASRSGGGYTGELFF
TRBV30	TRBJ1-3	15	.	.	TGTGCCTGGAGTGGCAAGGGTCCGGGGCTAAACACCATATATTTT	CAWSGKGPGLNTIYF
TRBV14	TRBJ2-1	13	.	.	TGTGCCAGCAGCCAAGGTGGGGCGTATGAGCAGTTCTTC	CASSQGGAYEQFF
TRBV11-2	TRBJ2-5	11	once	.	TGTGCCAGCAGCTTAGGGGGGACCCAGTACTTC	CASSLGGTQYF
TRBV5-5	TRBJ1-1	14	.	TRBD1	TGTGCCAGCAGCGGGGGACAGGGAAACACTGAAGCTTTCTTT	CASSGGQGNTEAFF
TRBV7-8	TRBJ1-6	15	.	TRBD1	TGTGCCAGCAGCTTCCGGACAGGGGGAAATTCACCCCTCCACTTT	CASSFRTGGNSPLHF
TRBV18	TRBJ2-5	15	few	.	TGTGCCAGCTCACCGGGATTCCGCTACCAAGAGACCCAGTACTTC	CASSPGFRYQETQYF
TRBV28	TRBJ2-3	16	.	TRBD2	TGTGCCAGCTCTCCCTCGGGTGGGGGGGGCACAGATACGCAGTATTTT	CASSPSGGGGTDTQYF
TRBV4-3	TRBJ2-1	11	.	.	TGCGCCAGCAGCCAACCCCATGAGCAGTTCTTC	CASSQPHEQFF
TRBV5-1	TRBJ2-7	14	.	.	TGCGCCAGCAGCCTGCAGACAGGATCGGACGAGCAGTACTTC	CASSLQTGSDEQYF
TRBV6-1	TRBJ1-6	12	.	.	TGTGCCATCCAGGGGTGGGATTCACCCCTCCACTTT	CAIQGWDSPLHF
TRBV6-5	TRBJ2-3	12	.	TRBD2	TGTGCCAGCAGCCGGACTAGCGGGAGTCTGTATTTT	CASSRTSGSLYF
TRBV30	TRBJ2-5	13	.	.	TGTGCCTGGAGTTTAGGCCTCCAAGAGACCCAGTACTTC	CAWSLGLQETQYF
TRBV5-6	TRBJ1-4	17	.	TRBD1	TGTGCCAGCAGCCTCGACAGGGGGCTCTCAACTAATGAAAAACTGTTTTTT	CASSLDRGLSTNEKLFF
TRBV7-2	TRBJ2-5	17	.	TRBD1	TGTGCCAGCAGCTTAGGGAGGACAGGGGGAGGAATAGAGACCCAGTACTTC	CASSLGRTGGGIETQYF
TRBV5-4	TRBJ2-1	15	.	TRBD2	TGTGCCAGCAGCCCGGGGGGGACCCACCGCACTGAGCAGTTCTTC	CASSPGGTHRTEQFF
TRBV7-6	TRBJ2-7	17	.	.	TGTGCCAGCAGCTTATCGACAGGACGAGCGGGGCCCTACGAGCAGTACTTC	CASSLSTGRAGPYEQYF
TRBV6-5	TRBJ1-6	14	few	.	TGTGCCACCCACAGGAGCTCCTATAATTCACCCCTCCACTTT	CATHRSSYNSPLHF
TRBV27	TRBJ1-5	15	.	.	TGTGCCAGCAGCAGCAGGGGCTGGAGCAATCAGCCCCAGCATTTT	CASSSRGWSNQPQHF
TRBV4-3	TRBJ2-1	15	.	.	TGCGCCAGCAGCCAAGAGAGCCAGGTCTACAATGAGCAGTTCTTC	CASSQESQVYNEQFF
TRBV2	TRBJ2-1	15	.	.	TGTGCCAGCAACCCGGTGGGGTGGGAATACAATGAGCAGTTCTTC	CASNPVGWEYNEQFF
TRBV5-6	TRBJ1-4	15	.	TRBD1	TGTGCCAGCAGCGCCCTGACAGGGCGATCCGAAAAACTGTTTTTT	CASSALTGRSEKLFF
TRBV5-6	TRBJ2-3	15	.	TRBD1	TGTGCCAGCAGCTTAAGACAGGGGGCCACAGATACGCAGTATTTT	CASSLRQGATDTQYF
TRBV7-9	TRBJ2-3	13	.	.	TGTGCCAGCGATAATAGCCCTACAGGAACGCAGTATTTT	CASDNSPTGTQYF
TRBV10-3	TRBJ1-3	15	.	.	TGTGCCATCAGTGATAACAGGGCCTCTGGAAACACCATATATTTT	CAISDNRASGNTIYF
TRBV29-1	TRBJ1-1	13	.	TRBD1	TGCAGCGCGTGGACAGGGGGGGGCACTGAAGCTTTCTTT	CSAWTGGGTEAFF
TRBV7-9	TRBJ2-4	15	.	.	TGTGCCAGCAGCCGGTGGCAGGACTCCTCAAACATTCAGTACTTC	CASSRWQDSSNIQYF
TRBV7-2	TRBJ1-3	14	.	.	TGTGCCAGCAGCTTAGAGTACAGAGGAAACACCATATATTTT	CASSLEYRGNTIYF
TRBV29-1	TRBJ1-4	13	.	.	TGCAGCGTTGAATACGCAACTAATGAAAAACTGTTTTTT	CSVEYATNEKLFF
TRBV7-2	TRBJ1-3	15	.	.	TGTGCCAGCAGCTGGGACTACACTTCTGGAAACACCATATATTTT	CASSWDYTSGNTIYF
TRBV5-1	TRBJ2-6	14	.	.	TGCGCCAGCAGCTTTGTTTCTGGGGCCAACGTCCTGACTTTC	CASSFVSGANVLTF
TRBV5-6	TRBJ2-1	17	.	.	TGTGCCAGCGCTACCTTCGTCTATAGGGACCCCCGCGATGAGCAGTTCTTC	CASATFVYRDPRDEQFF
TRBV6-9	TRBJ1-2	13	.	.	TGTGCCAGCAGCCCCGGAGCGAACTATGGCTACACCTTC	CASSPGANYGYTF